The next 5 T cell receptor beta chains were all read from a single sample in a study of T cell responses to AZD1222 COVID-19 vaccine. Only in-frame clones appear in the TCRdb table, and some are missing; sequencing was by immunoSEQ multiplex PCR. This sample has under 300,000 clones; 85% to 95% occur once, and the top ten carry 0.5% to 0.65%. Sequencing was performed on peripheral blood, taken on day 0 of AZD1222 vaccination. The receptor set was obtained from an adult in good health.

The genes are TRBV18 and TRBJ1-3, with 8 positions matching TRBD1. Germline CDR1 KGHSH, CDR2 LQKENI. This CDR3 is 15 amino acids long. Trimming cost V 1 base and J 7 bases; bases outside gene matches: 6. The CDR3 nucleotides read TGTGCCAGCTCACCACGGACAGGGTTCGAGAACACCATATATTTT. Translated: CASSPRTGFENTIYF.

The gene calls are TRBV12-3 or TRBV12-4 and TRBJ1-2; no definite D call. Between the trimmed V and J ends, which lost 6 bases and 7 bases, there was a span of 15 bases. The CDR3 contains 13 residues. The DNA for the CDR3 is TGTGCCAGCAGACATGAAGGGTATGCTGGCTACACCTTC. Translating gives CASRHEGYAGYTF.

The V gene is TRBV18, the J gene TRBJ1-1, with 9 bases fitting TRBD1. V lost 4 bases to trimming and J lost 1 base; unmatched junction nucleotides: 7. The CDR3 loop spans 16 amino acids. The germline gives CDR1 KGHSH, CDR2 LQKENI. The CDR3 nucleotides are TGTGCCAGCTCACTTTTCGACAGGGGGGCGAACACTGAAGCTTTCTTT. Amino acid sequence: CASSLFDRGANTEAFF.

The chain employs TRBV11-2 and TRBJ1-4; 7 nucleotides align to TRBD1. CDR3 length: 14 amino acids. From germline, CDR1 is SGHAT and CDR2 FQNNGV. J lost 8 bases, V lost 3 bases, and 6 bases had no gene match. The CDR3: CASSFNRGSEKLFF. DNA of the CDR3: TGTGCCAGCAGCTTCAACAGGGGCAGCGAAAAACTGTTTTTT.

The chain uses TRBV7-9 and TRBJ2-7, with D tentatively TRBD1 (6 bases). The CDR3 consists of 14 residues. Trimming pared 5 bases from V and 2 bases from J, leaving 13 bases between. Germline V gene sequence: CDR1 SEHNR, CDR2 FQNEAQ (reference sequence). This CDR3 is CASSRTVFPYEQYF. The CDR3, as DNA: TGTGCCAGCAGCCGGACAGTCTTCCCCTACGAGCAGTACTTC.